The entry below gives a single T cell receptor (beta chain) sequence along with its context. Its antigen is currently unknown. Germline lookup yields CDR1 SQVTM and CDR2 ANQGSEA. V lost 7 bases and J lost 7; bases outside the gene matches: 6. The CDR3 length is 13 residues. The sample is drawn from a study of radiation and T cells in renal cell carcinoma. Study observations and caveats: In blood, top tumor clones expanded by 2 weeks, shrinking by 4. No pretreatment tumor biopsies were available for baseline clonotypes.

Repertoires were generated with immunoSEQ multiplex PCR, while TCRdb's copy carries only in-frame clones and drops some. Of approximately 150,000 clones listed, approximately 86% were seen once; the top ten hold 15% to 20%. Time point described: blood 4 weeks post-SBRT, at nephrectomy. Specified treatment: 15 Gy SBRT to primary tumor, nephrectomy 4 weeks later. Nephrectomy followed 15 Gy stereotactic body radiation by 4 weeks. The sequence derives from a woman between 45 and 65 years old with renal cell carcinoma. The chain links TRBV29-1 to TRBJ2-7, with 14 nucleotides matching TRBD2. Sequenced material: blood, taken from a patient whose treatment included radiotherapy and nephrectomy. As DNA, the CDR3 is TGCAGCGCCGGACTAGCGGGAGGAAGTGAGCAGTACTTC. This encodes CSAGLAGGSEQYF.